The 11 T cell receptor beta chains listed next were all sequenced from one sample in a study of blood T cell repertoires in COVID-19. Some clones are missing from TCRdb's copy, which holds only in-frame ones; the method was immunoSEQ multiplex PCR. Of 120,000 to 150,000 clones listed, 85% to 90% are singletons. Sequences were obtained from peripheral blood. The receptors stem from a woman aged 60-70 years with acute or convalescent COVID-19.

V usage is TRBV4-2 and J usage is TRBJ1-2; D is uncertain. The germline V gene encodes CDR1 LGHNA and CDR2 YNFKEQ. Trimming removed 0 bases at V and 3 bases at J, with 14 bases between. This CDR3 spans 16 amino acids. Here the CDR3 reads CASSQDKQSADYGYTF. As DNA, the CDR3 is TGTGCCAGCAGCCAAGATAAACAGTCGGCCGACTATGGCTACACCTTC.

V gene TRBV2 combines with J gene TRBJ2-5, with 10 bases lining up with TRBD2. This CDR3 is built from 16 residues. From germline, CDR1 is SNHLY and CDR2 FYNNEI. The trim removed 2 bases at V and 1 base at J, leaving 4 bases unmatched. The CDR3 loop reads CASSELAGAAQETQYF. CDR3 sequence (DNA): TGTGCCAGCAGTGAACTAGCGGGGGCCGCCCAAGAGACCCAGTACTTC.

V and J are TRBV27 and TRBJ2-3, with 8 bases that match TRBD2. The V segment lost 4 bases and the J segment 0 bases; nucleotides outside the gene matches: 3. Germline assignment: CDR1 MNHEY and CDR2 SMNVEV (reference sequence). The length of the CDR3 is 15 residues. The CDR3 nucleotides read TGTGCCAGCAGTTACAGCGGGGGTAGCACAGATACGCAGTATTTT. Protein: CASSYSGGSTDTQYF.

The chain is built from TRBV9 and TRBJ1-3, with 7 bases lining up with TRBD1. The germline V gene has CDR1 SGDLS and CDR2 YYNGEE. The trim removed 0 bases at V and 4 bases at J, leaving 1 base unmatched. CDR3 length: 14 residues. CDR3 DNA sequence: TGTGCCAGCAGCGTAGACAGGGGAGGAAACACCATATATTTT. It specifies CASSVDRGGNTIYF.

This rearrangement joins TRBV7-2 to TRBJ1-4; unclear D gene. Germline lookup yields CDR1 SGHTA and CDR2 FQGNSA. V lost 5 bases, J lost 6 bases, and 16 bases lay in between. This CDR3 is built from 15 residues. The chain's CDR3 is CASSPDTPGHEKLFF. The CDR3 region has the DNA TGTGCCAGCAGCCCTGACACCCCTGGGCATGAAAAACTGTTTTTT.

The rearrangement uses TRBV28 and TRBJ2-3; 7 bases map to TRBD2. CDR1 is MDHEN and CDR2 is SYDVKM in the germline V gene. The CDR3 runs to 16 residues. The J segment lost 5 bases and the V segment lost 7 bases, leaving 15 bases of the junction unmatched. The CDR3 DNA reads as TGTGCCAGCAACCCTTGGGCGGGGGAGTCGATAGATACGCAGTATTTT. Its protein is CASNPWAGESIDTQYF.

CDR3 in amino acids: CASTPTGGSEAFF. CDR3 DNA sequence: TGTGCCAGTACCCCGACAGGGGGGTCTGAAGCTTTCTTT. The chain joins TRBV19 to TRBJ1-1; 9 bases agree with TRBD1. CDR3 size: 13 residues. CDR1 is LNHDA, CDR2 SQIVND, per germline (reference sequence). V lost 7 bases to trimming and J lost 6 bases; unmatched junction nucleotides: 6.

This sequence joins TRBV2 and TRBJ1-1, with D possibly TRBD1 on 5 matching bases. The CDR3 is 14 amino acids. In germline, CDR1 is SNHLY, CDR2 FYNNEI. Trimming shortened V by 5 bases and J by 0 bases, and 10 bases separated the two germline ends. CDR3 sequence (DNA): TGTGCCAGCAGTATACGGGGGATGAACACTGAAGCTTTCTTT. It is translated as CASSIRGMNTEAFF.

The CDR3 DNA sequence: TGCGCCAGCAGCCAAGCGGTGGTTACTGGAAACACCATATATTTT. Its protein product is CASSQAVVTGNTIYF. The J gene is TRBJ1-3, the V gene TRBV4-1; unclear D gene. The CDR3 has 15 residues. Trimming removed 1 base from V and 2 bases from J, with 9 bases in between. Looked up from germline, CDR1 is MGHRA and CDR2 is YSYEKL.

The chain carries TRBV7-8 and TRBJ2-3; a weak D match, TRBD2 (6 bases). There are 16 residues in the CDR3. Germline V gene data show CDR1 as SGHVS and CDR2 as FQNEAQ. The V end was cut by 6 bases, the J end by 4 bases, with 20 bases between. Written as DNA, the CDR3 is TGTGCCAGCAGGCAAGCCCTAGCGAGTCTTCCAGATACGCAGTATTTT. The encoded protein is CASRQALASLPDTQYF. The entire variable domain, with the rest obtained from reference TRBV7-8 and TRBJ2-3, is as follows: GAGVSQSPRYKVAKRGQDVALRCDPISGHVSLFWYQQALGQGPEFLTYFQNEAQLDKSGLPSDRFFAERPEGSVSTLKIQRTQQEDSAVYLCASRQALASLPDTQYFGPGTRLTVL.

J is TRBJ1-6 and V is TRBV14; no clear D. Between the trimmed V and J ends, which lost 2 bases and 5 bases, there was a span of 16 bases. The CDR3 is 17 residues long. The germline gives CDR1 SGHDN, CDR2 FVKESK. CDR3 in amino acids: CASSQYIPGINNSPLHF. As DNA, the CDR3 is TGTGCCAGCAGCCAATACATTCCGGGAATAAATAATTCACCCCTCCACTTT.